This T cell receptor (beta chain) originates from a study of vaccination and CD4 T cells after COVID-19. Study-wide context: Post-vaccination specimens were collected at a median of roughly 68 days following dose two (range 14 to 241).

The CDR3 is made up of 16 amino acids. CDR1 SEHNR and CDR2 FQNEAQ come from the germline V gene (reference sequence). V lost 6 bases and J lost 5; bases outside the gene matches: 14. Specified treatment: approximately nine-day PBMC culture with coronavirus spike peptide pools or control peptides (ViraFEST assay). A few million PBMCs per well were cultured with roughly 10 IU/ml IL-2 and 10 ug/ml peptide pools. Cultured CD4+ T cell DNA underwent sequencing with the Oncomine TCR Beta short-read assay. Using its own MiXCR run on the PCR reads, TCRdb lists one record per CDR3 protein. The data contain roughly 7,000 distinct CDR3 sequences, 74% of them singletons. With respect to this clonotype: As yet, its antigen is unknown.

The V gene is TRBV7-9, the J gene TRBJ1-1; 8 positions agree with TRBD1. The sample taken for sequencing was CD4+ T cells from blood, cultured in vitro. This TCR was sampled from a human donor who had recovered from COVID-19. DNA for the CDR3: TGTGCCAGCAGTTGGACAGGGAGGGTAGGAAAGACTGAAGCTTTCTTT. Encoded protein: CASSWTGRVGKTEAFF.